The sequence of this T cell receptor (beta chain) was determined in a study of T cells in localized non-small cell lung cancer (dated by TCRdb to about 2020). Context from the whole study: The study examined T cell repertoires in a few hundred patients with early-stage NSCLC and compared tumors with uninvolved tumor-adjacent lungs. The cohort consisted of approximately 240 treatment-naive NSCLC patients whose localized lung tumors had been resected. A mean age of roughly 64 years was recorded for the NSCLC patients, of whom 129 were male and more than 95 were female. Summary of the overall study and its limitations: A median of 57 of the top 100 tumor clones turned up in the paired uninvolved adjacent lung, and roughly 30 of those clones also ranked among the top 100 of that same adjacent lung. Multi-region tumor sequencing was not performed, so intratumor heterogeneity could not be excluded. Higher T cell density in blood was associated with longer overall survival, whereas higher clonality in adjacent lung was associated with shorter survival. Because the study design was exploratory, TCR variables were selected using unadjusted p-values without false-discovery rate correction. Uninvolved tumor-adjacent lung showed the highest T cell clonality, higher than tumor, which suggests more focused antigenic responses in the uninvolved tumor-adjacent lung.

Including the terminal cysteine and phenylalanine, the CDR3 comprises 15 residues. The CDR3 DNA has 45 bases and is translated from base 1. V is cut by 7 bases and J by 1 base, and the space between the germline ends is 13 bases. The germline V gene yields MNHGY for CDR1 and SAAAGT for CDR2. Uninvolved adjacent lung was obtained at least 2 cm from the tumor margin, and the absence of atypia was confirmed by two independent pathologists. At diagnosis, peripheral blood, uninvolved tumor-adjacent lung and tumor were collected and stored as a combination of fresh-frozen and FFPE material. This clone occurred a few times. What this receptor recognizes is not known. No much larger clone is present one base from it, and per-base qualities are unavailable. The immunoSEQ Assay was used to sequence TCR beta CDR3 regions from DNA. Regarding the original processing steps: To compute T cell density, TCR beta template counts were normalized to usable DNA, which was estimated by amplifying housekeeping genes. Using the preseqR package, richness was estimated by extrapolating to 120,000 templates for tissue samples and 400,000 templates for PBMC samples. Clonality was defined by subtracting Pielou's evenness from one. To identify tissue-enriched TCRs, differential abundance testing was run on productive amino-acid clonotypes with a minimum total count of 5 and an alpha of 0.1. The Jaccard Index and the Morisita Overlap Index were used to measure repertoire overlap between compartments. GLIPH grouped TCR beta CDR3s together with public tetramer-defined viral CDR3s, and a viral motif had to include at least three viral sequences and also show V-gene enrichment. Sourced from immuneACCESS, this table was stored by TCRdb with only in-frame sequences that have V and J called. A share of the clones is absent; for the studies checked, an unresolved V gene accounts for under half, and the remainder has no known explanation. For V, J and clone size, that table is used; D and trimming come from the DNA. The sample data list 1,500 to 2,000 clones, and 30% to 40% of these were observed just once. The top ten clones comprise 20% of the sample.

Material: normal lung tissue next to the tumor, obtained before any cancer treatment. This receptor was taken from a male donor aged 60 or over with stage I squamous cell lung carcinoma. This chain joins TRBV6-8 to TRBJ2-2, and possibly TRBD1, on 5 matching bases. The base sequence is TGTGCCAGCATCGAGGCAGGGATGAACACCGGGGAGCTGTTTTTT. The resulting protein is CASIEAGMNTGELFF.